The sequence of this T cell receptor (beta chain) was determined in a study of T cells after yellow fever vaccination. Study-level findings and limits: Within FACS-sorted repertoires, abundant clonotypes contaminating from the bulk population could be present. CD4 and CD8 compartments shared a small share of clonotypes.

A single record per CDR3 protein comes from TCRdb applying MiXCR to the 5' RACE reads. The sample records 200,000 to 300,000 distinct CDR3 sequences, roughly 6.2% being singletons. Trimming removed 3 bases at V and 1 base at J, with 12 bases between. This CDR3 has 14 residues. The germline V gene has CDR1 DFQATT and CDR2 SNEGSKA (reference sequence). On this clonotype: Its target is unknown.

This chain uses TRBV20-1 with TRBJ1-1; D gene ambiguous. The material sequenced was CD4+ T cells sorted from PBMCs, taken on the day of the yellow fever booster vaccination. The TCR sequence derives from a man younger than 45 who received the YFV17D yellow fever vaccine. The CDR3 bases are TGCAGTGCTAGCGGCAGTTCATCGAACACTGAAGCTTTCTTT. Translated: CSASGSSSNTEAFF.